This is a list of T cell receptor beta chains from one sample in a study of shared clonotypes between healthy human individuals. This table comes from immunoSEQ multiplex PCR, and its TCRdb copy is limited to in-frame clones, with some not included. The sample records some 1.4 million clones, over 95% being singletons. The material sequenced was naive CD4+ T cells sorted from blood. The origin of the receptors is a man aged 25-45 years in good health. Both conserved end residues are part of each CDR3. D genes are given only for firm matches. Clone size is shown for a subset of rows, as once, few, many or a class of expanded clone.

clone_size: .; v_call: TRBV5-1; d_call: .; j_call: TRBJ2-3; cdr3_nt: TGCGCCAGCAGCGATTCAGGGACCATCACGCAGTATTTT; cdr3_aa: CASSDSGTITQYF
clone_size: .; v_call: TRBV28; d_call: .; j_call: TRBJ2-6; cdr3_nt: TGTGCCAGCAGTACGCCCTCTGGGGCCAACGTCCTGACTTTC; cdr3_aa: CASSTPSGANVLTF
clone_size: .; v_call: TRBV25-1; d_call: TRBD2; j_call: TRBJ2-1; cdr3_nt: TGTGCCAGCAGTGAATCGGTAGCGGGGTACTACAATGAGCAGTTCTTC; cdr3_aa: CASSESVAGYYNEQFF
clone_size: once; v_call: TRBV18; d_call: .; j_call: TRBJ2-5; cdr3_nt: TGTGCCAGCTCACCGCCGGCGGATAACCAAGAGACCCAGTACTTC; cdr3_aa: CASSPPADNQETQYF
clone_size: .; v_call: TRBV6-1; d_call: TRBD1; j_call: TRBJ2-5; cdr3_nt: TGTGCCAGCAGTGAATGGGACAGGGGTGGGGAGACCCAGTACTTC; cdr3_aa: CASSEWDRGGETQYF
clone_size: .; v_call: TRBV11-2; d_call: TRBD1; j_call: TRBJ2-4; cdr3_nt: TGTGCCAGCAGCTTAGATTCACAACAGGGGGCGTCGACCAAAAACATTCAGTACTTC; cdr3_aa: CASSLDSQQGASTKNIQYF
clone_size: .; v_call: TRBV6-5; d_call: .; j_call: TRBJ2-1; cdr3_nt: TGTGCCAGCAGTTACGGGGGGAATGAGCAGTTCTTC; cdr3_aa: CASSYGGNEQFF
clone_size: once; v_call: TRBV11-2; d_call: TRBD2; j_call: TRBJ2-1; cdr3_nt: TGTGCCAGCAGGGGCCTACGAGCGGGAGCCTACAATGAGCAGTTCTTC; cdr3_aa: CASRGLRAGAYNEQFF
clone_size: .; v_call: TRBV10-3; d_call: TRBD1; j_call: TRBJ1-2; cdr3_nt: TGTGCCATCAGTGGGAGGGACAGGGGGCCTGGCTACACCTTC; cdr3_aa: CAISGRDRGPGYTF
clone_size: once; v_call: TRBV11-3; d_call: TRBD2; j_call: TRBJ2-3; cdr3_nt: TGTGCCAGCAGCTTTGGGCTAGCGGGAGTAGGGACAGATACGCAGTATTTT; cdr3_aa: CASSFGLAGVGTDTQYF
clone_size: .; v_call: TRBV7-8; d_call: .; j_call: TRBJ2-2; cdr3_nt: TGTGCCAGCATCCTGCGGGTGACCGGGGAGCTGTTTTTT; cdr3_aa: CASILRVTGELFF
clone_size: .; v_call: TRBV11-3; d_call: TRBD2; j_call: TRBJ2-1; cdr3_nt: TGTGCCAGCAGCCAAGGACTAGCGGTAAATGAGCAGTTCTTC; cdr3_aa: CASSQGLAVNEQFF
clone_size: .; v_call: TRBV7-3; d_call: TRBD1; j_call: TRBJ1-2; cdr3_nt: TGTGCCAGCAGCTTGGGACAGTCAGGCTATGGCTACACCTTC; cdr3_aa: CASSLGQSGYGYTF
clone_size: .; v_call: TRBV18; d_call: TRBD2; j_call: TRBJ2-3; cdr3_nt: TGTGCCAGCTCACATCTAGCGGGAGGAATGACAGATACGCAGTATTTT; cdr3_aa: CASSHLAGGMTDTQYF
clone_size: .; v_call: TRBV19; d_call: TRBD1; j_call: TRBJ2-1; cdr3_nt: TGTGCCAGTAGTATAGTAGGGGGACAGTACAATGAGCAGTTCTTC; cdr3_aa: CASSIVGGQYNEQFF
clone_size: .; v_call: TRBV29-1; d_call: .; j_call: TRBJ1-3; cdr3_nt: TGCAGCGTTGAACGGTTAGCTACTGGAAACACCATATATTTT; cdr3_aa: CSVERLATGNTIYF
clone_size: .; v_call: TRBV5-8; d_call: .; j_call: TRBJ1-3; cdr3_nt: TGTGCCAGCAGCTTGGTGGGCGTAGGAAACACCATATATTTT; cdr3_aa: CASSLVGVGNTIYF
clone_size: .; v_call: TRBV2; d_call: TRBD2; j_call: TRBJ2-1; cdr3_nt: TGTGCCAGTTTAGCGGGGGTGCGCGAGCAGTTCTTC; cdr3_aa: CASLAGVREQFF
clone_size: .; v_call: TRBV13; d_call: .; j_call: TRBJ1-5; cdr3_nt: TGTGCCAGCAGCTTAGGGAGAAGCAATCAGCCCCAGCATTTT; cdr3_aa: CASSLGRSNQPQHF
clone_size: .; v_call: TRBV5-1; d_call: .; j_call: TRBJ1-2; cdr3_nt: TGCGCCAGCAGTCCCGGTGGAGCCGGCTATGGCTACACCTTC; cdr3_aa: CASSPGGAGYGYTF
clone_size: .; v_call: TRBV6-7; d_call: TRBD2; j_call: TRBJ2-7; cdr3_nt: TGTGCCAGCAGTTACTCGATCTCCAGGGAGCGGACTAGCGTCTATCCCGGGGAGCAGTACTTC; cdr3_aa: CASSYSISRERTSVYPGEQYF
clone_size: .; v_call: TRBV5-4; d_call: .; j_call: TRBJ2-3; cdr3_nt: TGTGCCGTCTCCATGAAACAGATATCAAGCACAGATACGCAGTATTTT; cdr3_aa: CAVSMKQISSTDTQYF
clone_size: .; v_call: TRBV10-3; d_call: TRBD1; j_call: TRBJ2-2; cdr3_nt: TGTGCCATCAAGGGGACAGGAGGTACCGGGGAGCTGTTTTTT; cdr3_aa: CAIKGTGGTGELFF
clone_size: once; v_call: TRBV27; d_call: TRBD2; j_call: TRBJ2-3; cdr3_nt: TGTGCCAGCAGTTTTAGCGGGGATACGCAGTATTTT; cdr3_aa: CASSFSGDTQYF
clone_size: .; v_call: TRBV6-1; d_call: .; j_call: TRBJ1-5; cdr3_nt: TGTGCCAGCAGTGACGGGGTCAGCAATCAGCCCCAGCATTTT; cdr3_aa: CASSDGVSNQPQHF
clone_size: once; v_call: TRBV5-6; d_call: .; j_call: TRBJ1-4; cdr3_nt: TGTGCCAGCAGCTTACAGGGATCCTATGAAAAACTGTTTTTT; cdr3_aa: CASSLQGSYEKLFF
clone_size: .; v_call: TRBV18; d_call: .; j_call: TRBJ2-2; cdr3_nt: TGTGCCAGCTCACCAAAAACAGGGTCGGCCGGGGAGCTGTTTTTT; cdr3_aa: CASSPKTGSAGELFF
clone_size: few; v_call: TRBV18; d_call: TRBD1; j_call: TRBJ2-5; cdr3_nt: TGTGCCAGCTCACCGGGACAGGGCCAAGAGACCCAGTACTTC; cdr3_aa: CASSPGQGQETQYF
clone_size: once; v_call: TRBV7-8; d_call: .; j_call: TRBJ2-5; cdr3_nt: TGTGCCAGCAGCCATTTGGAGCCACAAGAGACCCAGTACTTC; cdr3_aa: CASSHLEPQETQYF
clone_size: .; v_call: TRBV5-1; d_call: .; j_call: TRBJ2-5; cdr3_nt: TGCGCCAGCAGCTTAGGACGCAGGCAAGAGACCCAGTACTTC; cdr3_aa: CASSLGRRQETQYF
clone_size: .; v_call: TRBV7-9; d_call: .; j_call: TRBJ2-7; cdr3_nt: TGTGCCAGCCGACCCGGGGGAGAAGGCGAGCAGTACTTC; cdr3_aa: CASRPGGEGEQYF